The rows below give T cell receptor beta chains drawn from one sample of a study of T cell repertoires in cytomegalovirus infection. Their target antigens are unknown. One entry per CDR3 protein, called by TCRdb with MiXCR from the reads. The repertoire has roughly 280,000 distinct CDR3 sequences, roughly 21% of them found once; the top ten carry about 20%. The sequenced sample was cultured PBMCs, obtained from culture after CMV antigen stimulation. The receptors here all came from a human donor in good health (CMV status not recorded). Some clones in this sample may be carry-over from other donors' samples. Both conserved end residues are part of each CDR3. A D gene is named only where the DNA matches it firmly. Only part of the rows carry a size: once, few, many, or a class if the clone is expanded.

abundance: -
len: 14
j_gene: TRBJ1-5
v_gene: TRBV6-6
d_gene: -
CDR3aa: CASSRTSMNQPQHF
CDR3nt: TGTGCCAGCAGTCGGACGTCCATGAATCAGCCCCAGCATTTT

abundance: many
len: 15
j_gene: TRBJ2-3
v_gene: TRBV7-2
d_gene: TRBD2
CDR3aa: CASSLQAGVIDTQYF
CDR3nt: TGTGCCAGCAGCTTACAGGCGGGAGTGATAGATACGCAGTATTTT

abundance: -
len: 16
j_gene: TRBJ2-3
v_gene: TRBV7-8
d_gene: TRBD2
CDR3aa: CASSLGLAERGDTQYF
CDR3nt: TGTGCCAGCAGCTTAGGACTAGCGGAACGGGGGGATACGCAGTATTTT

abundance: -
len: 14
j_gene: TRBJ2-1
v_gene: TRBV20-1
d_gene: -
CDR3aa: CSASRGGIGNEQFF
CDR3nt: TGCAGTGCTTCACGAGGGGGTATCGGGAATGAGCAGTTCTTC

abundance: -
len: 13
j_gene: TRBJ1-5
v_gene: TRBV20-1
d_gene: TRBD1
CDR3aa: CSGESGGTQPQHF
CDR3nt: TGCAGCGGAGAGTCAGGGGGTACTCAGCCCCAGCATTTT

abundance: -
len: 14
j_gene: TRBJ1-1
v_gene: TRBV6-5
d_gene: -
CDR3aa: CASRRRRGSTEAFF
CDR3nt: TGTGCCAGCAGACGCCGCAGGGGCAGCACTGAAGCTTTCTTT

abundance: -
len: 16
j_gene: TRBJ2-1
v_gene: TRBV19
d_gene: TRBD2
CDR3aa: CASRGTRWGDGNEQFF
CDR3nt: TGTGCCAGTAGGGGGACTAGGTGGGGGGATGGCAATGAGCAGTTCTTC

abundance: -
len: 16
j_gene: TRBJ2-4
v_gene: TRBV28
d_gene: -
CDR3aa: CASSQAGAGAKNIQYF
CDR3nt: TGTGCCAGCAGTCAGGCAGGGGCGGGGGCCAAAAACATTCAGTACTTC

abundance: -
len: 14
j_gene: TRBJ1-1
v_gene: TRBV7-9
d_gene: -
CDR3aa: CASSFTGIIDEAFF
CDR3nt: TGTGCCAGCAGCTTCACCGGGATCATAGATGAAGCTTTCTTT

abundance: -
len: 17
j_gene: TRBJ2-2
v_gene: TRBV6-5
d_gene: -
CDR3aa: CASSYKVEGTRPGELFF
CDR3nt: TGTGCCAGCAGTTACAAGGTGGAGGGCACGAGGCCCGGGGAGCTGTTTTTT

abundance: many
len: 13
j_gene: TRBJ1-3
v_gene: TRBV5-4
d_gene: -
CDR3aa: CASTGQAGNTIYF
CDR3nt: TGTGCCAGCACAGGGCAAGCTGGAAACACCATATATTTT

abundance: once
len: 12
j_gene: TRBJ1-1
v_gene: TRBV6-5
d_gene: -
CDR3aa: CASIPSGREAFF
CDR3nt: TGTGCCAGCATCCCATCCGGACGGGAAGCTTTCTTT

abundance: -
len: 13
j_gene: TRBJ2-1
v_gene: TRBV7-3
d_gene: -
CDR3aa: CASRERVVNEQFF
CDR3nt: TGTGCCAGCAGGGAAAGGGTCGTAAATGAGCAGTTCTTC

abundance: few
len: 17
j_gene: TRBJ2-1
v_gene: TRBV7-6
d_gene: TRBD2
CDR3aa: CASSLARLAGGPREQFF
CDR3nt: TGTGCCAGCAGCTTAGCGCGACTAGCGGGAGGGCCACGGGAGCAGTTCTTC

abundance: -
len: 14
j_gene: TRBJ2-5
v_gene: TRBV7-8
d_gene: -
CDR3aa: CASSIQAWQETQYF
CDR3nt: TGTGCCAGCAGCATCCAGGCTTGGCAAGAGACCCAGTACTTC